The following is a T cell receptor (beta chain) sequence with its context. The antigen is unknown. The record originates from a study of T-cell reconstitution after alpha-beta-depleted transplantation in children. Regarding the study as a whole: Most T-cell counts and diversity one year after the transplant came from T cells that were newly produced. Several hundred graft clones that had expanded were reportedly the source of alpha-beta T cells about two months after transplant.

Library preparation (for TCRbeta) was performed with unique molecular identifiers. TCRdb processed the PCR reads anew with MiXCR; each CDR3 protein has one entry. The sample yields approximately 15,000 distinct CDR3 sequences, over 10% seen once. Trimming pared 0 bases from V and 8 bases from J, leaving 22 bases between. The CDR3 is 17 amino acids. Germline V lookup: CDR1 SEHNR, CDR2 FQNEAQ (reference sequence). The chain combines TRBV7-9 with TRBJ1-2; D is perhaps TRBD1 (6 bases). The starting material was PBMCs, mostly from graft donor cells, obtained 180 days after TCRalphabeta/CD19-depleted stem cell transplant. This TCR was recovered from a boy younger than two who had a stem cell transplant for Wiskott-Aldrich syndrome, so the T cells may come from the graft donor. DNA of the CDR3: TGTGCCAGCAGCTTAGCCGGGACAAACCTTGCTATGAGGGGCTACACCTTC. Its translation is CASSLAGTNLAMRGYTF.